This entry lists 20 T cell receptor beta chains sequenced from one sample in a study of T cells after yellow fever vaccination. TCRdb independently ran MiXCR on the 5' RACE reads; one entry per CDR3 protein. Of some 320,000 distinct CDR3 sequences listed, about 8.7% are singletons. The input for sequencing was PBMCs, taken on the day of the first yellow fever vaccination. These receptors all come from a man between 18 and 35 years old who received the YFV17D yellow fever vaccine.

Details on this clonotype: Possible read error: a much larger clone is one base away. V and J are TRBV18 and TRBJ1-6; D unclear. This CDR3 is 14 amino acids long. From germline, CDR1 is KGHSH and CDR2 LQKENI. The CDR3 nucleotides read TGTTCCAGCTCATATGTATCTAGTGGTTCACCCCTCCACTTT. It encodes CSSSYVSSGSPLHF.

CDR3 amino acids: CASSSGRGPGDTQYF. As DNA, the CDR3 is TGTGCCAGCAGTTCGGGCAGGGGGCCGGGGGATACGCAGTATTTT. This chain uses TRBV7-3 with TRBJ2-3; 8 bases map to TRBD1. The CDR3 contains 15 residues. With V trimmed by 6 bases and J by 6 bases, 11 bases remained unmatched. The germline V gene has CDR1 SGHTA and CDR2 FQGTGA.

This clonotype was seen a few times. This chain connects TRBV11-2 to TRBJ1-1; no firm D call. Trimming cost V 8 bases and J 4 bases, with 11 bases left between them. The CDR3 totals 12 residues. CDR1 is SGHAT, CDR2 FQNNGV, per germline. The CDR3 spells CASGVSGTEAFF. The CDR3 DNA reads TGTGCCAGCGGAGTGTCGGGCACTGAAGCTTTCTTT.

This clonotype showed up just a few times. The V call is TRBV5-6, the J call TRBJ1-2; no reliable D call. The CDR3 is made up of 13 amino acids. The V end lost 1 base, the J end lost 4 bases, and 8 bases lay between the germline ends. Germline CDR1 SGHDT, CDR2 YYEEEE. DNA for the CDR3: TGTGCCAGCAGCTTGCGAACCACCTATGGCTACACCTTC. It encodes CASSLRTTYGYTF. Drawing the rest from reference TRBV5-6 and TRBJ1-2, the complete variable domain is DAGVTQSPTHLIKTRGQQVTLRCSPKSGHDTVSWYQQALGQGPQFIFQYYEEEERQRGNFPDRFSGHQFPNYSSELNVNALLLGDSALYLCASSLRTTYGYTFGSGTRLTVV.

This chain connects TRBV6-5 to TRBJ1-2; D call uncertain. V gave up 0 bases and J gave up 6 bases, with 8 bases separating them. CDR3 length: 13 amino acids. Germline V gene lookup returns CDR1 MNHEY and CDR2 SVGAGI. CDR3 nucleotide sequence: TGTGCCAGCAGTTACTCGGCCGGGCATGGCTACACCTTC. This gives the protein CASSYSAGHGYTF.

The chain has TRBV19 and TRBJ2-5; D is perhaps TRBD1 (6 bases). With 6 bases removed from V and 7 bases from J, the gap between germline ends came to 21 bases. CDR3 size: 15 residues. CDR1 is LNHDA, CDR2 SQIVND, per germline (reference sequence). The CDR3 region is CASRSIGNREATQYF. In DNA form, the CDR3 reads TGTGCCAGTAGGTCTATCGGCAACAGGGAAGCGACCCAGTACTTC. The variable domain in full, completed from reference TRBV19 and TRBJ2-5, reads DGGITQSPKYLFRKEGQNVTLSCEQNLNHDAMYWYRQDPGQGLRLIYYSQIVNDFQKGDIAEGYSVSREKKESFPLTVTSAQKNPTAFYLCASRSIGNREATQYFGPGTRLLVL.

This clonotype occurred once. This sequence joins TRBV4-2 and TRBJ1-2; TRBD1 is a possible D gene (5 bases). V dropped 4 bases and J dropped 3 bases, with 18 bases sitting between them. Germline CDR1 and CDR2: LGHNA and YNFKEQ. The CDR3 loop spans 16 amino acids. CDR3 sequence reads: CASSPLDGAADYGYTF. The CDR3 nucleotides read TGTGCCAGCAGCCCCCTGGATGGGGCGGCGGACTATGGCTACACCTTC.

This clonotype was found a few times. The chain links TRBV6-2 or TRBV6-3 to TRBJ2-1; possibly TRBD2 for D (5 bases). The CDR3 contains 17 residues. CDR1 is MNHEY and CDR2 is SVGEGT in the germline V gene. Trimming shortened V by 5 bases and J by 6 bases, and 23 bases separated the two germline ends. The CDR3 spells CASSRPPGRGSLNEQFF. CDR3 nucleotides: TGTGCCAGCAGTCGTCCCCCAGGACGAGGGTCCCTCAATGAGCAGTTCTTC.

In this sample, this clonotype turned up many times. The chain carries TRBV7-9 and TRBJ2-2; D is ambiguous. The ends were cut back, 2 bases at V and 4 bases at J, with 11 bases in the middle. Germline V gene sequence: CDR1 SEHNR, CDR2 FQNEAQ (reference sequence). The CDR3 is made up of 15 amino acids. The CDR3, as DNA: TGTGCCAGCAGCTTAAAATTGGCCTCCACCGGGGAGCTGTTTTTT. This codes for CASSLKLASTGELFF.

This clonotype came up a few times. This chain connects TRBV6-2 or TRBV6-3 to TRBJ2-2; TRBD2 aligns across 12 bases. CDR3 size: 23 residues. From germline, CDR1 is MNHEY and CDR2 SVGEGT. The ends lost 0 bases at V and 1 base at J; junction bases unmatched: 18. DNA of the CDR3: TGTGCCAGCAGTTACTCGAATCCCGGGTCCCGGACTAGCGGGGCTCAGAACACCGGGGAGCTGTTTTTT. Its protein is CASSYSNPGSRTSGAQNTGELFF.

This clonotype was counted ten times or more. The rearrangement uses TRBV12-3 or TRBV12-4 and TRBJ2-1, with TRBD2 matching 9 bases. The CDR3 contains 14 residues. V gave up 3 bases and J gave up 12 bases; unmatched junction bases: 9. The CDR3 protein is CASSFAGGGGAQFF. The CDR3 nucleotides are TGTGCCAGCAGTTTCGCGGGGGGGGGCGGGGCGCAGTTCTTC.

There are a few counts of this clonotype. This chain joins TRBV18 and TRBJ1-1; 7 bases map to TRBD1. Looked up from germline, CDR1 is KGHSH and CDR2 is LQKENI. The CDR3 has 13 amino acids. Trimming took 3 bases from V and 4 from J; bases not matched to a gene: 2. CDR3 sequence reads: CASSPRTGTEAFF. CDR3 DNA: TGTGCCAGCTCACCCCGGACAGGCACTGAAGCTTTCTTT. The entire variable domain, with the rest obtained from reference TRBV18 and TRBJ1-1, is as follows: NAGVMQNPRHLVRRRGQEARLRCSPMKGHSHVYWYRQLPEEGLKFMVYLQKENIIDESGMPKERFSAEFPKEGPSILRIQQVVRGDSAAYFCASSPRTGTEAFFGQGTRLTVV.

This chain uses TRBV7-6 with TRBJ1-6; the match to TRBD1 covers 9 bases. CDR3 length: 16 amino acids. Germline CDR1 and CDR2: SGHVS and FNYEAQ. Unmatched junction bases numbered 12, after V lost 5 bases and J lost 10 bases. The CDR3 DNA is TGTGCCAGCAGCCAAACCCCCGGGACAGGGTTCTCACCCCTCCACTTT. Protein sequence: CASSQTPGTGFSPLHF.

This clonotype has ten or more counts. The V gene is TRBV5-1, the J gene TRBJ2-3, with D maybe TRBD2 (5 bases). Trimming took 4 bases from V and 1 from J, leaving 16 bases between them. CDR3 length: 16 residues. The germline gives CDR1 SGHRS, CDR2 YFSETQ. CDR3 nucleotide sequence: TGCGCCAGCAGCCCTCCGGTGCGGGTCGGCACAGATACGCAGTATTTT. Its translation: CASSPPVRVGTDTQYF. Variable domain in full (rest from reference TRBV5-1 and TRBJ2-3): KAGVTQTPRYLIKTRGQQVTLSCSPISGHRSVSWYQQTPGQGLQFLFEYFSETQRNKGNFPGRFSGRQFSNSRSEMNVSTLELGDSALYLCASSPPVRVGTDTQYFGPGTRLTVL.

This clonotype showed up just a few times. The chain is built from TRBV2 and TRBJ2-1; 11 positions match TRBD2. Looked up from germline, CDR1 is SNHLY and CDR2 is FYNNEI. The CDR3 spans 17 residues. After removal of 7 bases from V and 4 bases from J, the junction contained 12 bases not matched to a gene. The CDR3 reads CASIGSGGARGYNEQFF. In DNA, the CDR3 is TGTGCCAGCATCGGTAGCGGGGGGGCTCGAGGATACAATGAGCAGTTCTTC.

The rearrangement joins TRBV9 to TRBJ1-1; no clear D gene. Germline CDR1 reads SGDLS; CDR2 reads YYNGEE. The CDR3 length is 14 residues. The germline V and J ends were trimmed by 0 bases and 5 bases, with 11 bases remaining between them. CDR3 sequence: CASSVGSGGTEAFF. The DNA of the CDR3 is TGTGCCAGCAGCGTAGGTTCGGGCGGGACTGAAGCTTTCTTT.

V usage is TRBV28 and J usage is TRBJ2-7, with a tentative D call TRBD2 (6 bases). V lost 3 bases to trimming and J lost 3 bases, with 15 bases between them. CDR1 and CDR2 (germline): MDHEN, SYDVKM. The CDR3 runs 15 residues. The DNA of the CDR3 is TGTGCCAGCAGTTTTAGGAGGAGGGGTGACTACGAGCAGTACGTC. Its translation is CASSFRRRGDYEQYV.

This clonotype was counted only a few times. The CDR3 loop reads CASSLEGAPGYGYTF. Here the CDR3 DNA reads TGTGCCAGCAGTTTAGAGGGGGCCCCCGGCTATGGCTACACCTTC. The chain recombines TRBV12-3 or TRBV12-4 with TRBJ1-2, with 7 nucleotides matching TRBD1. Trimming cost V 1 base and J 4 bases; bases outside gene matches: 6. The CDR3 is 15 amino acids.

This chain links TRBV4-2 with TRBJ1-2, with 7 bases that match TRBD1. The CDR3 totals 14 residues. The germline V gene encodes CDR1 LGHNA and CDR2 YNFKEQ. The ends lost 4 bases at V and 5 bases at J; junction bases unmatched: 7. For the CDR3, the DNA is TGTGCCAGCAGCCGTGACAGGGAAGGTTATGGCTACACCTTC. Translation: CASSRDREGYGYTF.

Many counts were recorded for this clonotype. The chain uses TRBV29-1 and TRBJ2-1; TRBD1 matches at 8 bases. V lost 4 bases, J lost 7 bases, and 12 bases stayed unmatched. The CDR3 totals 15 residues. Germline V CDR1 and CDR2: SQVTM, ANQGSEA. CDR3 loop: CSVVTVGTGANEQFF. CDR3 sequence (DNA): TGCAGCGTTGTGACCGTCGGGACAGGAGCAAATGAGCAGTTCTTC.